A single sample gave rise to the 16 T cell receptor beta chains below, sequenced in a study of early T cells in non-severe SARS-CoV-2 infection. TCRdb recomputed calls from the 5' RACE reads with MiXCR, one row per CDR3 protein. The sample has more than 90,000 distinct CDR3 sequences, about 12% seen once. Sequencing was carried out using whole blood. Every receptor here comes from an adult who was a healthcare worker with PCR-confirmed SARS-CoV-2 infection or an uninfected control (not recorded which).

This clonotype was detected only a few times. J is TRBJ2-5 and V is TRBV19; 7 nucleotides agree with TRBD1. The CDR3 has 15 amino acids. V gave up 4 bases and J gave up 2 bases; unmatched junction bases: 7. Germline loops: CDR1 LNHDA, CDR2 SQIVND (reference sequence). For the CDR3, the DNA is TGTGCCAGTAGTAAGCGACAGGGCCCACAAGAGACCCAGTACTTC. As protein: CASSKRQGPQETQYF.

This clonotype was observed many times. This CDR3 is CASSGGNQPQHF. CDR3 in DNA: TGTGCCAGCAGCGGCGGAAATCAGCCCCAGCATTTT. The chain couples TRBV28 to TRBJ1-5; unclear D gene. V gave up 6 bases and J gave up 4 bases, with 7 bases separating them. This CDR3 has 12 amino acids. Germline V lookup: CDR1 MDHEN, CDR2 SYDVKM.

About this clonotype itself: One end of the junction does not line up with germline, which may come from a read error. The chain joins TRBV2 to TRBJ2-1, with 11 positions matching TRBD2. This CDR3 contains 18 residues. Germline V gene lookup returns CDR1 SNHLY and CDR2 FYNNEI. The CDR3 bases are TGTGACAGCAGTGAGTTAGATAGCGGGGGGGCAACTAACAATGAGCAGTTCTTC. Translating it yields CDSSELDSGGATNNEQFF.

The chain links TRBV20-1 to TRBJ2-4; D is uncertain. Germline assignment: CDR1 DFQATT and CDR2 SNEGSKA (reference sequence). CDR3 length equals 13 residues. The germline V and J ends were trimmed by 6 bases and 0 bases, with 9 bases remaining between them. As DNA, the CDR3 is TGCAGTGCAATTCGGCTAGCCAAAAACATTCAGTACTTC. Its protein product is CSAIRLAKNIQYF.

The chain carries TRBV7-9 and TRBJ2-2; weak D call: TRBD2 (7 bases). Trimming stripped 5 bases from V and 0 bases from J, with 13 bases between. The CDR3 covers 16 residues. Germline V CDR1 and CDR2: SEHNR, FQNEAQ (reference sequence). The CDR3 sequence: CASSPPGGPNTGELFF. The DNA for the CDR3 is TGTGCCAGCAGCCCCCCCGGGGGGCCGAACACCGGGGAGCTGTTTTTT. The variable domain in full, completed from reference TRBV7-9 and TRBJ2-2, reads DTGVSQNPRHKITKRGQNVTFRCDPISEHNRLYWYRQTLGQGPEFLTYFQNEAQLEKSRLLSDRFSAERPKGSFSTLEIQRTEQGDSAMYLCASSPPGGPNTGELFFGEGSRLTVL.

This clonotype has at least ten counts. The chain recombines TRBV29-1 with TRBJ2-6; D is ambiguous. The CDR3 loop spans 13 amino acids. V was clipped by 6 bases and J by 0 bases, with 6 bases between them. Germline V gene lookup returns CDR1 SQVTM and CDR2 ANQGSEA. CDR3 DNA sequence: TGCAGCGTGACAATCTCTGGGGCCAACGTCCTGACTTTC. The encoded protein is CSVTISGANVLTF. Looking up the rest from reference TRBV29-1 and TRBJ2-6 gives the full variable domain: SAVISQKPSRDICQRGTSLTIQCQVDSQVTMMFWYRQQPGQSLTLIATANQGSEATYESGFVIDKFPISRPNLTFSTLTVSNMSPEDSSIYLCSVTISGANVLTFGAGSRLTVL.

The rearrangement links TRBV11-2 to TRBJ2-3; tentatively, D is TRBD2 (7 bases). Germline values: CDR1 SGHAT, CDR2 FQNNGV. The CDR3 has 16 residues. Trimming left V 5 bases short and J 2 bases short, with 17 bases between. CDR3 protein: CASSLRGAPPTDTQYF. The CDR3 DNA follows: TGTGCCAGCAGCCTCCGGGGGGCCCCCCCCACAGATACGCAGTATTTT.

This clonotype was counted many times. The rearrangement joins TRBV18 to TRBJ2-7, with 9 bases that match TRBD2. Germline V lookup: CDR1 KGHSH, CDR2 LQKENI. This CDR3 has 15 amino acids. V lost 6 bases, J lost 4 bases, and 10 bases stayed unmatched. The CDR3 DNA is TGTGCCAGCTCCGCCCAGGGACTAGCCATGTACGAGCAGTACTTC. This sequence encodes CASSAQGLAMYEQYF.

This clonotype was seen once. A single base separates this from a much larger clone, so it may be a read error. This rearrangement joins TRBV20-1 to TRBJ1-1; no clear D. Germline V gene lookup returns CDR1 DFQATT and CDR2 SNEGSKA (reference sequence). The V and J ends lost 6 bases and 1 base respectively, with 9 bases between them. The CDR3 runs 12 residues. CDR3 sequence (DNA): TGCAGTGCCAACAGACCGAACACTGAAGCTTTCTTT. Its protein is CSANRPNTEAFF.

This clonotype was detected ten times or more. V gene TRBV5-1 combines with J gene TRBJ1-6, with 7 positions matching TRBD1. Germline V gene data show CDR1 as SGHRS and CDR2 as YFSETQ. The CDR3 consists of 17 residues. Germline trimming cut 5 bases from V and 13 bases from J; bases unmatched to any gene: 21. In nucleotides, the CDR3 is TGCGCCAGCAGGGAGGGGAGAGGGGGCCCCGTTGTTCCGCCCCTCCACTTT. Translating it yields CASREGRGGPVVPPLHF.

The chain joins TRBV7-2 to TRBJ2-7; D might be TRBD2 (6 bases). V gave up 4 bases and J gave up 2 bases, with 15 bases separating them. Germline lookup yields CDR1 SGHTA and CDR2 FQGNSA. CDR3 size: 15 residues. CDR3 DNA: TGTGCCAGCAGCTCTAACCCCGGGGGACCCTACGAGCAGTACTTC. This codes for CASSSNPGGPYEQYF.

This clonotype was recorded many times. V gene TRBV29-1 combines with J gene TRBJ2-5; D not certain. Germline V lookup: CDR1 SQVTM, CDR2 ANQGSEA. Trimming left V 5 bases short and J 2 bases short, with 9 bases between. This CDR3 is 12 amino acids long. The CDR3 loop reads CSVMGYQETQYF. The CDR3 DNA is TGCAGCGTTATGGGGTATCAAGAGACCCAGTACTTC.

This clonotype was seen more than once but under ten times. This chain links TRBV5-1 with TRBJ2-7; 7 bases fit TRBD1. CDR1 and CDR2 from the germline V gene are SGHRS and YFSETQ. The V and J ends lost 0 bases and 3 bases, in that order; junction bases with no gene match: 6. The CDR3 sequence is 15 residues long. In DNA, the CDR3 is TGCGCCAGCAGCTTGGTGTCCGGGACAGACTACGAGCAGTACTTC. This gives the protein CASSLVSGTDYEQYF.

As for this clonotype: Being one base from a much bigger clone, this may be a read error. The rearrangement links TRBV6-5 to TRBJ2-7; D remains ambiguous. Germline CDR1 is MNHEY and CDR2 is SVGAGI. The CDR3 extends over 15 amino acids. V dropped 6 bases and J dropped 3 bases, with 18 bases sitting between them. CDR3 sequence reads: CASRYTWVGSYEQYF. Written as DNA, the CDR3 is TGTGCCAGCAGATATACTTGGGTAGGCAGCTACGAGCAGTACTTC.

The chain is built from TRBV2 and TRBJ2-7; 9 positions match TRBD1. V gave up 1 base and J gave up 2 bases; unmatched junction bases: 9. Germline-derived CDR1 and CDR2 are SNHLY and FYNNEI. The CDR3 is 17 residues long. The CDR3 coding sequence is TGTGCCAGCAGTGAAGGGCTCCGGGACAGGGTCACCTACGAGCAGTACTTC. This encodes CASSEGLRDRVTYEQYF.

In DNA, the CDR3 is TGCAGCGGGATGGGACACCAAGAGACCCAGTACTTC. Protein sequence: CSGMGHQETQYF. The V and J genes are TRBV29-1 and TRBJ2-5, with D possibly being TRBD1 or TRBD2 (5 bases each). The CDR3 sequence is 12 residues long. Germline V lookup: CDR1 SQVTM, CDR2 ANQGSEA. The V gene lost 7 bases and the J gene lost 0 bases, with 9 bases spanning the gap.